Sequencing of this T cell receptor beta chain was carried out in a study of cytomegalovirus exposure and HLA in healthy donors. The PCR made use of 60 Vbeta and 13 Jbeta primers. Sequencing used immunoSEQ multiplex PCR; TCRdb keeps in-frame clones, though not all of them. Of around 180,000 clones listed, roughly 83% were seen once; the top ten hold approximately 1.2%. Per the germline V gene, CDR1 is SGHVS and CDR2 is FNYEAQ. The V segment lost 5 bases and the J segment 6 bases; nucleotides outside the gene matches: 5. This CDR3 has 16 amino acids. The specimen sequenced was PBMCs. This clonotype was obtained from a boy between 2 and 10 years old in good health and CMV-seronegative. The genes are TRBV7-6 and TRBJ2-3; 16 bases are a match to TRBD2. The CDR3 sequence: CASSIGTSGGADTQYF. The CDR3 DNA follows: TGTGCCAGCAGCATCGGGACTAGCGGGGGGGCCGATACGCAGTATTTT.